These 20 T cell receptor beta chains came from one sample sequenced in a study of glioma-infiltrating T cells. Amplification of TCR alpha and beta CDR3 regions from RNA used iRepertoire nested multiplex PCR. TCRdb analysed the multiplex PCR reads with MiXCR anew, one entry per CDR3 protein. There are roughly 42,000 distinct CDR3 sequences in the sample; 20% to 25% occur only once, and more than 5.5% lies in the top ten. Sequenced input: glioma tissue, nonneoplastic brain tissue, or PBMCs (not recorded which). The origin of the receptors is a human donor with low-grade glioma or glioblastoma, undergoing nonglioma brain surgery, or in good health (not recorded which).

This clonotype was seen at least ten times. The V call is TRBV28, the J call TRBJ2-7, with TRBD1 as a possible D gene (5 bases). Trimming removed 4 bases from V and 3 bases from J, with 13 bases in between. The germline V gene has CDR1 MDHEN and CDR2 SYDVKM. The CDR3 runs to 14 residues. The CDR3 region has the DNA TGTGCCAGCAGTTATGGGGCAGGGCTCTACGAGCAGTACTTC. Its protein is CASSYGAGLYEQYF.

With respect to this clonotype: This may come from a read error, since a much larger clone is one base off. The gene calls are TRBV29-1 and TRBJ1-1; 8 positions agree with TRBD1. CDR3 size: 14 residues. CDR1 and CDR2 (germline): SQVTM, ANQGSEA. V shed 5 bases and J 1 base; nucleotides not matched to a gene: 6. DNA for the CDR3: TGCAGCGTTCTCAGACAGGGGTGGAACACTGAAGCTTTCTTT. Translating gives CSVLRQGWNTEAFF.

At least ten counts were recorded for this clonotype. The chain couples TRBV6-1 to TRBJ1-2, with D unresolved. The ends were cut back, 7 bases at V and 0 bases at J, with 15 bases in the middle. There are 15 residues in the CDR3. In germline, CDR1 is MNHNS, CDR2 SASEGT. The CDR3 DNA reads as TGTGCCAGCATTCCTAGACCGGGAGCTAACTATGGCTACACCTTC. Translated, it gives CASIPRPGANYGYTF.

This clonotype was recorded many times. This sequence joins TRBV7-2 and TRBJ2-7, with 11 bases fitting TRBD1. The germline V gene has CDR1 SGHTA and CDR2 FQGNSA. The J segment lost 6 bases and the V segment lost 4 bases, leaving 2 bases of the junction unmatched. This CDR3 comprises 13 residues. The CDR3 protein is CASSSGTGGEQYF. CDR3 DNA sequence: TGTGCCAGCAGCTCCGGGACAGGGGGCGAGCAGTACTTC.

This clonotype was seen ten or more times. The chain has TRBV7-3 and TRBJ2-1; the D is unclear. CDR3 length: 13 residues. V lost 0 bases and J lost 8, with 8 bases in between. Germline lookup yields CDR1 SGHTA and CDR2 FQGTGA. The DNA of the CDR3 is TGTGCCAGCAGCTTAACCCGGCTAGATGAGCAGTTCTTC. This sequence encodes CASSLTRLDEQFF.

Many counts were recorded for this clonotype. The V and J genes are TRBV6-1 and TRBJ2-7; 8 bases line up with TRBD1. The CDR3 covers 17 residues. Germline V gene sequence: CDR1 MNHNS, CDR2 SASEGT. Trimming at V came to 2 bases and at J to 5 bases, leaving 14 bases not matched to a gene. This CDR3 reads CASSESIGGTGYHEQYF. The CDR3 DNA sequence: TGTGCCAGCAGTGAATCTATAGGGGGGACAGGCTATCACGAGCAGTACTTC.

Concerning this clonotype itself: A clone one base away is much larger, so this may be a read error. The chain recombines TRBV7-2 with TRBJ2-3; 10 bases line up with TRBD2. CDR3 length: 15 residues. CDR1 is SGHTA and CDR2 is FQGNSA in the germline V gene. The DNA of the CDR3 is TGTGCCAGCAGCACACTAGCGGGGAGCACAAATACGCAGTATTTT. Protein product: CASSTLAGSTNTQYF.

This clonotype was counted at least ten times. V usage is TRBV4-1 and J usage is TRBJ1-1; D may be TRBD1 (5 bases). V gave up 7 bases and J gave up 0 bases, with 21 bases separating them. The CDR3 consists of 17 residues. The germline gives CDR1 MGHRA, CDR2 YSYEKL. DNA for the CDR3: TGCGCCAGCAACCCAGACGAGACAGTAGGCATGAACACTGAAGCTTTCTTT. It translates to CASNPDETVGMNTEAFF.

For this clonotype: It is likely a read error, because the conserved phenylalanine at the end of the CDR3 is missing. This rearrangement joins TRBV29-1 to TRBJ1-5, with no clear D. The germline V gene encodes CDR1 SQVTM and CDR2 ANQGSEA. The CDR3 is 13 residues long. V lost 4 bases to trimming and J lost 5 bases, with 12 bases between them. In DNA, the CDR3 is TGCAGCGTTGGGTTCGGGTCGGATCAGCCCCAGCATCTT. As protein: CSVGFGSDQPQHL.

As for this clonotype: A much larger clone is a single base away; this may be a read error. The chain recombines TRBV20-1 with TRBJ2-7; D may be TRBD2 (5 bases). V lost 1 base to trimming and J lost 7 bases, with 17 bases between them. The CDR3 contains 14 residues. CDR1 is DFQATT and CDR2 is SNEGSKA in the germline V gene (reference sequence). As DNA, the CDR3 is TGCAGTGCTAGAGGGTATCGGGAAGAGAATGAGCAGTACTTC. It encodes CSARGYREENEQYF.

The chain uses TRBV3-1 and TRBJ1-2; possible D gene TRBD1, 5 bases. Per germline, CDR1 LGHDT and CDR2 YNNKEL (reference sequence). CDR3 length equals 14 residues. V was cut by 6 bases and J by 4 bases, with 15 bases left in between. Here the CDR3 reads CASSGARGGYGYTF. The CDR3 coding sequence is TGTGCCAGCAGTGGAGCGCGCGGGGGCTATGGCTACACCTTC.

This clonotype has more than one count but fewer than ten. For the CDR3, the DNA is TGTGCCAGCAGCTTAGACGCACTCAAGCAGTACTTC. Translating gives CASSLDALKQYF. The chain carries TRBV7-9 and TRBJ2-7, with D unclear. Trimming took 1 base from V and 8 from J, leaving 9 bases between them. This CDR3 is built from 12 residues. CDR1 and CDR2 from the germline V gene are SEHNR and FQNEAQ (reference sequence). Full variable domain (missing parts from reference TRBV7-9 and TRBJ2-7): DTGVSQNPRHKITKRGQNVTFRCDPISEHNRLYWYRQTLGQGPEFLTYFQNEAQLEKSRLLSDRFSAERPKGSFSTLEIQRTEQGDSAMYLCASSLDALKQYFGPGTRLTVT.

This clonotype was counted at least ten times. The V and J genes are TRBV6-1 and TRBJ2-7, with a weak D call TRBD1 (6 bases). The CDR3 consists of 15 residues. CDR1 is MNHNS and CDR2 is SASEGT in the germline V gene. V lost 1 base and J lost 1, with 11 bases in between. The CDR3: CASSEGNRASYEQYF. DNA of the CDR3: TGTGCCAGCAGTGAAGGTAACAGGGCGTCCTACGAGCAGTACTTC.

Many counts were recorded for this clonotype. The rearrangement joins TRBV11-2 to TRBJ1-2; D ambiguous. The CDR3 spans 13 residues. Germline V CDR1 and CDR2: SGHAT, FQNNGV. The V end was cut by 1 base, the J end by 1 base, with 4 bases between. CDR3 region: CASSLVVNYGYTF. CDR3 sequence (DNA): TGTGCCAGCAGCTTAGTGGTTAACTATGGCTACACCTTC. The full variable domain, with the rest looked up from reference TRBV11-2 and TRBJ1-2, is EAGVAQSPRYKIIEKRQSVAFWCNPISGHATLYWYQQILGQGPKLLIQFQNNGVVDDSQLPKDRFSAERLKGVDSTLKIQPAKLEDSAVYLCASSLVVNYGYTFGSGTRLTVV.

This clonotype occurred many times. The chain joins TRBV7-2 to TRBJ2-7, with D unclear. Germline lookup yields CDR1 SGHTA and CDR2 FQGNSA. The CDR3 length is 14 residues. Deletions cut 1 base from V and 2 bases from J, with 9 bases between. The CDR3 nucleotides are TGTGCCAGCAGCTTAGGGTCTTTAACCTACGAGCAGTACTTC. Its protein product is CASSLGSLTYEQYF.

This clonotype was observed once. V usage is TRBV5-5 and J usage is TRBJ2-1; D may be TRBD2 (6 bases). The germline V gene encodes CDR1 SGHKS and CDR2 YYEKEE (reference sequence). There are 16 residues in the CDR3. V was pared by 0 bases and J by 0 bases, with 10 bases between. CDR3 in amino acids: CASSLEEGSSYNEQFF. CDR3 bases: TGTGCCAGCAGCTTGGAGGAGGGGAGCTCCTACAATGAGCAGTTCTTC.

This clonotype has a count of ten or more. Here the CDR3 DNA reads TGTGCCATCAGTGAGTCTTCGGTTCCCGTATATGGCTACACCTTC. Translation: CAISESSVPVYGYTF. This chain joins TRBV10-3 and TRBJ1-2; D gene ambiguous. This CDR3 spans 15 amino acids. Trimming removed 0 bases at V and 5 bases at J, with 13 bases between. Germline CDR1 is ENHRY and CDR2 is SYGVKD.

This chain connects TRBV3-1 to TRBJ2-7, with D hard to call. The V and J ends lost 6 bases and 2 bases respectively, with 5 bases between them. This CDR3 comprises 11 residues. In germline, CDR1 is LGHDT, CDR2 YNNKEL (reference sequence). CDR3 in DNA: TGTGCCAGCAGATTAGCCTACGAGCAGTACTTC. Residues: CASRLAYEQYF.

This clonotype occurred many times. The chain links TRBV7-3 to TRBJ2-3; 7 bases are a match to TRBD2. V lost 5 bases to trimming and J lost 0 bases; unmatched junction nucleotides: 5. CDR1 and CDR2 from the germline V gene are SGHTA and FQGTGA. The CDR3 is 15 amino acids. This CDR3 reads CASSAGLGSTDTQYF. Written as DNA, the CDR3 is TGTGCCAGCAGCGCCGGACTAGGAAGCACAGATACGCAGTATTTT.

There are many counts of this clonotype. This sequence joins TRBV3-1 and TRBJ1-2; D possibly corresponds to TRBD1 (5 bases). Germline CDR1 and CDR2: LGHDT and YNNKEL (reference sequence). The CDR3 runs to 15 residues. The ends were cut back, 5 bases at V and 2 bases at J, with 15 bases in the middle. The CDR3 nucleotides read TGTGCCAGCAGCTCGGCCCGGGGACTAAACTATGGCTACACCTTC. It specifies CASSSARGLNYGYTF.